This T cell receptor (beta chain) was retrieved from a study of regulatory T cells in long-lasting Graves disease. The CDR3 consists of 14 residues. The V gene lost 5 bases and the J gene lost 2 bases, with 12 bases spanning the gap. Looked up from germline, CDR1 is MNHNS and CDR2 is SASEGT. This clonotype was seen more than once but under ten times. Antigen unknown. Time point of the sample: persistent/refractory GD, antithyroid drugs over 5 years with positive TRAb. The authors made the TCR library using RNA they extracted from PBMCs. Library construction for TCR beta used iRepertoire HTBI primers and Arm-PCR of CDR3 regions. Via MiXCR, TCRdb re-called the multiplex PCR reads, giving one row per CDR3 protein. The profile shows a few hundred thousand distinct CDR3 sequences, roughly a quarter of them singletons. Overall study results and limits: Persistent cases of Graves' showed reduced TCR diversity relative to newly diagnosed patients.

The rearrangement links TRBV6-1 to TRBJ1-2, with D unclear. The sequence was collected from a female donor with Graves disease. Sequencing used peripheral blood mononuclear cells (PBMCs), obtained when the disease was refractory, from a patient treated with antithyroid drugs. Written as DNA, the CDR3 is TGTGCCAGCAGTCCTATTACGGGGAACTATGGCTACACCTTC. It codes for CASSPITGNYGYTF.